These T cell receptor beta chains were read from a single sample in a study of PD-L1 blockade in urothelial cancer. Clones were read by immunoSEQ multiplex PCR, and TCRdb kept only the in-frame ones, dropping some. Seen here are over 75,000 clones, roughly 90% observed once, and the top ten hold roughly 0.97%. The input for sequencing was PBMCs, taken around atezolizumab (anti-PD-L1) treatment. These TCRs come from a woman at least 80 years old with urothelial cancer. The CDR3 runs from the conserved cysteine through the conserved F or W. The order of the fields is J gene, V gene, CDR3 protein.

TRBJ2-7,TRBV5-1,CASSLGQGGDEQYF
TRBJ1-4,TRBV28,CASRTGTGQEKLFF
TRBJ2-3,TRBV9,CASQKSGRGPTDTQYF
TRBJ1-5,TRBV28,CASSEGRSQPQHF
TRBJ1-5,TRBV2,CASSEGLSNQPQHF
TRBJ2-7,TRBV4-2,CASSQDLGRDYEQYF
TRBJ2-7,TRBV5-1,CASSFELAGVSEQYF
TRBJ2-7,TRBV14,CASSQSSEQYF
TRBJ2-5,TRBV7-8,CASRTPGVEETQYF
TRBJ2-2,TRBV5-5,CASSLGSQNTGELFF
TRBJ1-1,TRBV28,CASYSQGYTEAFF
TRBJ1-1,TRBV5-1,CASSLGGAPGGEAFF
TRBJ2-3,TRBV15,CATSTRAAATDTQYF
TRBJ1-1,TRBV19,CASTYRVSTVLMGDTEAFF
TRBJ2-7,TRBV28,CAIQWSRQGSSYEQYF
TRBJ1-1,TRBV4-1,CASSQVDSLEAFF
TRBJ2-2,TRBV18,CASSQLATAGELFF
TRBJ1-1,TRBV19,CASRVRANTEAFF
TRBJ2-3,TRBV6-6,CASTPTGAATDTQYF
TRBJ1-5,TRBV28,CASSLGGAAGPGNNQPQHF
TRBJ1-2,TRBV19,CASSTTGGANYGYTF
TRBJ2-4,TRBV4-2,CASSQESAGPNIQYF
TRBJ1-5,TRBV28,CASSRGGSLPAQHF
TRBJ1-2,TRBV15,CATSPAGFSGGYTF
TRBJ2-5,TRBV2,CAGGQGFTRKETQYF
TRBJ1-3,TRBV7-2,CASSALQPRSGNTIYF
TRBJ1-3,TRBV5-5,CASIWEGTGNTIYF
TRBJ1-1,TRBV19,CASSKAGTEAFF
TRBJ1-1,TRBV7-3,CASSLLANTEAFF
TRBJ2-1,TRBV7-2,CASSSTSGGYNEQFF
TRBJ1-1,TRBV15,CATRGQGETEAFF
TRBJ2-7,TRBV15,CATSSSGRYEQYF
TRBJ1-5,TRBV5-4,CASSQGQGNQPQHF
TRBJ1-3,TRBV6-4,CASSDLTGDSGNTIYF
TRBJ1-1,TRBV5-1,CASSLQGADSTEAFF
TRBJ2-3,TRBV19,CASSMMGRRDTDTQYF
TRBJ2-7,TRBV6-1,CASRRASLGEQYF
TRBJ2-1,TRBV7-3,CASSPTSGRAWGNEQFF
TRBJ1-1,TRBV19,CASIPPQGGEVTEAFF
TRBJ1-1,TRBV7-9,CASSSPTGEVNTEAFF
TRBJ1-1,TRBV14,CASSQGTGGEAFF
TRBJ1-1,TRBV4-1,CASSLLGGGGSVTEAFF
TRBJ2-6,TRBV7-9,CASSLVSSTPGANVLTF
TRBJ2-7,TRBV6-5,CASSTEQGNLYEQYF
TRBJ1-2,TRBV30,CAWTPRTGAGYTF
TRBJ1-2,TRBV18,CASSPWSEVSYGYTF
TRBJ2-7,TRBV7-9,CASSQDGSSSYEQYF
TRBJ2-7,TRBV11-3,CASSPTGTAAYEQYF
TRBJ2-5,TRBV19,CASRPTVQETQYF
TRBJ2-5,TRBV6-5,CASSFQRESETQYF
TRBJ2-1,TRBV27,CASSSRLTSGMSEQFF